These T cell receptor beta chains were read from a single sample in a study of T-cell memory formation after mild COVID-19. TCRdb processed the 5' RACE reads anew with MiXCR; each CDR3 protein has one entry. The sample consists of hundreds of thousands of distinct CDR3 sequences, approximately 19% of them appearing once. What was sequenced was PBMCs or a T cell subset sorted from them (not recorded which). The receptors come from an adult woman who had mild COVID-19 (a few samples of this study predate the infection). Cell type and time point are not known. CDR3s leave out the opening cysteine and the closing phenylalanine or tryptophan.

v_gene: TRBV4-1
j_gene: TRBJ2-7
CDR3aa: ASSQALKGGRRREQY

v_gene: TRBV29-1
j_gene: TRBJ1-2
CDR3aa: SVLGLYGYT

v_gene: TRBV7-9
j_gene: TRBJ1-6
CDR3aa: ASSFRDSANSPLH

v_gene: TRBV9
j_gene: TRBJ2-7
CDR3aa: ASSVDAGTSDYEQY

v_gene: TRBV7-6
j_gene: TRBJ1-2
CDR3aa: ASSLVSQGRNYGYT

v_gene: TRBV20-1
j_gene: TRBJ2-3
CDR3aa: SAPNVRGRSSTDTQY

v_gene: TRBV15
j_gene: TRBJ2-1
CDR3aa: ATSRGGTPMDEQF

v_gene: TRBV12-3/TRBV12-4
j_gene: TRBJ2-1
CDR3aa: ASRGTSGISYNEQF

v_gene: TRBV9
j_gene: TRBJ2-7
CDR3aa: ASSLRDTGPEQY

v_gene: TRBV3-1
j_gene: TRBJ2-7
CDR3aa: ASSGQDKPYEQY

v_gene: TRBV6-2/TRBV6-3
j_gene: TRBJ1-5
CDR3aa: ASSYIRQPQH

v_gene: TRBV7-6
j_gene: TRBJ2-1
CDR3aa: ASSPWRLNNEQF

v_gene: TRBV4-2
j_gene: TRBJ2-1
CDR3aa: ASSQDLFRGSGEQF

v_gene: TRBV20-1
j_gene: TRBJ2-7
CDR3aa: SAIRRARGYEQY

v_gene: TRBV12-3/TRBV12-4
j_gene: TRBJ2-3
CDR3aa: ASSWGQGTDTQY

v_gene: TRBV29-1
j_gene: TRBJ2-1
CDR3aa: SVEQLWTSGSSYNEQF

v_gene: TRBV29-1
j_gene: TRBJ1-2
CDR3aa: SVEKGEFYT

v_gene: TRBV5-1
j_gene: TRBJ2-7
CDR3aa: ASSPQTSSYEQY

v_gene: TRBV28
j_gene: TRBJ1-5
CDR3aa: ASSVQESHNQPQH

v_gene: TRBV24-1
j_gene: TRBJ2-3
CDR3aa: ATSPGLSTDTQY

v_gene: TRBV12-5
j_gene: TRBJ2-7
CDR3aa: ASGYTNSYEQY

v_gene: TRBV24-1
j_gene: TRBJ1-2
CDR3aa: ATSDPVVGPEYGYGYT

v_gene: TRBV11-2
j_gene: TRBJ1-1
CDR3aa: ASSLEDRAEAF

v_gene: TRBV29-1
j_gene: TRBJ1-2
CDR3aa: SVDSTGTFNYGYT

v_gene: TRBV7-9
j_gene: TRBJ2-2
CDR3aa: AWGPAGALTGELF

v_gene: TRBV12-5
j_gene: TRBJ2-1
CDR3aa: ASGLATSGSSYNEQF

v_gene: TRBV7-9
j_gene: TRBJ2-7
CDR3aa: ASQGAGEQY

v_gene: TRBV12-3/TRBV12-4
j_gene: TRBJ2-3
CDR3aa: ASSSTESTDTQY

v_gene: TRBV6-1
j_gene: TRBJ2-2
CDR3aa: ASKGPSGPGELF

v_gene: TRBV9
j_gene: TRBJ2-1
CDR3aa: ASTPSAGTRNEQF

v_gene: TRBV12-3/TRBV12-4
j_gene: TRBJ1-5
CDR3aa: ASSFSGYNQPQH

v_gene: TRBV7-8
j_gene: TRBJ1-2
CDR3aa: ASSEFTTGGYGYT

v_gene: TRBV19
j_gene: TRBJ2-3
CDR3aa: ASSLGRESDTQY

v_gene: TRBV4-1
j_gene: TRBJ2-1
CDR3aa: ASSPGLAGGSSYNEQF

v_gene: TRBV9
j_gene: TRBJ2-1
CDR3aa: ASSVVAGLYNEQF

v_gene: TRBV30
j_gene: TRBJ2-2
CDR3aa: AWHRGRGPTGELF

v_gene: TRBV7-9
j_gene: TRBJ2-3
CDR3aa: ASSEPPSGYTQY

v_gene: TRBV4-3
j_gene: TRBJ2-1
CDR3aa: ASSQGLEGGAYNEQF

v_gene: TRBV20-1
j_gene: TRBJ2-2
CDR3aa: SASNRATNTGELF

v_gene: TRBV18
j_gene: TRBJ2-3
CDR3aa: ASLGQGTDTQY

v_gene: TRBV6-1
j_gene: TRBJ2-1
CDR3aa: ASSVQLAGGGRF

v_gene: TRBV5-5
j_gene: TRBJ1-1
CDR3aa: ASSLPVSNTEAF

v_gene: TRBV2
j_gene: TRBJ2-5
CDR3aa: ASIFRQSQETQY

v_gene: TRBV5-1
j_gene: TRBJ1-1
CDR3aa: ASSFELSTEAF

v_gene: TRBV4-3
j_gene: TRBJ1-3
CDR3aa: ASSQQQGSGNTIY

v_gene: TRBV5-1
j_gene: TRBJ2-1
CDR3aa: ASSWGQGAGNEQF

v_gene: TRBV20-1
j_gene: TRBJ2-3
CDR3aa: SASVPLAHTDTQY

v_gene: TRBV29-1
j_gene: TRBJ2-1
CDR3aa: SVGEAGGRYNEQF

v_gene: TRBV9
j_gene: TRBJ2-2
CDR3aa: ASSVYDTGELF

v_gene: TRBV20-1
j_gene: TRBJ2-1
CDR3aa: SARLAGEWNEQF

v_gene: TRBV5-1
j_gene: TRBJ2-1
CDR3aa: ASSLFWGSSGDEQF

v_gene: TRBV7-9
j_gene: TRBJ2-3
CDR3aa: ASSLASEADTQY

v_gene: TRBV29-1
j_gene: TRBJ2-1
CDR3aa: SVEDRFELGNEQF

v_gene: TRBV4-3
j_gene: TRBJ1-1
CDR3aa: ASSQDLGLKNTEAF

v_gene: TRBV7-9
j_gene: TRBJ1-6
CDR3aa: ASMIEGSPLH

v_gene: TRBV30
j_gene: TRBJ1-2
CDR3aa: ALPRDRHVHYGYT